This T cell receptor beta chain was obtained from a study of blood T cell repertoires in COVID-19. The repertoire was sequenced with immunoSEQ multiplex PCR; TCRdb's copy has only in-frame clones and lacks some. The sample has 170,000 or so clones, about 90% seen once; the top ten hold around 7%. Trimming removed 2 bases from V and 4 bases from J, with 12 bases in between. There are 15 residues in the CDR3. Germline lookup yields CDR1 MDHEN and CDR2 SYDVKM. The sample consisted of PBMCs or T cells enriched from blood (not recorded which). This sequence originates from a woman aged 50 to 60 who had recovered from COVID-19. This chain uses TRBV28 with TRBJ1-3, with D maybe TRBD1 (5 bases). The CDR3 is CASSLRIGVGNTIYF. The CDR3, as DNA: TGTGCCAGCAGTTTAAGAATAGGGGTGGGAAACACCATATATTTT. Supplemented by reference TRBV28 and TRBJ1-3, the full variable domain reads DVKVTQSSRYLVKRTGEKVFLECVQDMDHENMFWYRQDPGLGLRLIYFSYDVKMKEKGDIPEGYSVSREKKERFSLILESASTNQTSMYLCASSLRIGVGNTIYFGEGSWLTVV.